The sequence of this T cell receptor beta chain was determined in a study of monozygotic twins with cystic fibrosis (TCRdb year 2021). For the study in its entirety: Barcoded libraries were prepared from roughly 3 micrograms of fragmented DNA with 15 PCR cycles. On the day of blood sampling, twins were ranked among over a thousand cohort participants for weight-for-height and for FEVPerc (FEV1 disease centile). The cohort included ten female and six male twin pairs, mostly children and adolescents, aged about 2.0 to 36.4 years with a median of 9.1 years. Data for three of the twin pairs had been reported previously in another context. To assess genetic influence on V and J gene usage, the study compared TCR beta repertoires within and across 16 monozygotic twin pairs with cystic fibrosis.

Points the paper makes about the study in general: Nucleotide-identical clonotype sharing was significantly higher within monozygotic CF twin pairs than between unrelated CF individuals (P = 0.000026, Mann-Whitney). The greatest similarity to the co-twin was observed for V gene usage in 13 of 16 pairs and for J usage in 8 of 16 pairs, which suggested genetic constraints. Only a small cohort was studied, and no association of shared CDR3 numbers with age, concordance or disease severity was found. Simpson clonality was found to be generally low (median roughly 0.009), suggesting a naive-dominated repertoire, although higher clonality was observed in the most severely affected patients.

The twin pairs came from the European Cystic Fibrosis Twin and Sibling Study Cohort, which recruited patients from roughly 160 CF clinics across 14 European countries. Both zygosity and CFTR genotype were checked in-house, and zygosity was tested with multiplex PCR across nine short tandem repeat loci. Peripheral blood was sampled from each twin, and clinical parameters were recorded on the day of blood sampling. Genomic DNA was isolated from peripheral blood cells with phenol/chloroform and kept in TE buffer at 4 degrees C. V ends up 4 bases short and J 3 bases short, with an unmatched junction base count of 5. Reading the germline V gene (reference sequence) gives CDR1 SGHNT and CDR2 YYREEE. Taken from cysteine to phenylalanine, the CDR3 has 14 residues. The CDR3 DNA has 42 bases and is translated from base 1. TCR beta CDR3 regions were amplified by multiplex PCR using the immunoSEQ immune profiling system, following the manufacturer's instructions. Sequencing was performed on an Illumina NextSeq system. The paper's data handling went like this. Sequence data were processed on the immunoSEQ Analyzer platform, and clonality was computed as the square root of Simpson's index of productive rearrangements. Similarity in V and J usage was measured by Jensen-Shannon distance, and OLGA was used to compute CDR3 generation probabilities. The immuneACCESS database (August 2020) and VDJdb (December 2020) were searched for shared CDR3 sequences. This immuneACCESS table, as held by TCRdb, lists in-frame sequences with V and J called but not all clones. Of the missing ones, under half trace to an unresolved V gene in checked studies; the others have no known cause. For V, J and clone size, that table is used; D and trimming come from the DNA. Here the sample has tens of thousands of clones; approximately 97% occur a single time. Less than 0.15% of the sample lies in the top ten.

Concerning this clone: The antigen it binds to is not known. The sample holds no much larger clone one base away, and base qualities are not on file.

What was sequenced was blood. The source is a girl aged 10-17 years with cystic fibrosis. The rearrangement combines TRBV5-4 with TRBJ1-2; TRBD1 fits 8 bases in the junction. The sequence in DNA is TGTGCCAGCAGCGGAATGACAGGGGACTATGGCTACACCTTC. This is translated as CASSGMTGDYGYTF.